This TCR beta chain was obtained from a study of metastatic and nonmetastatic thyroid tumors. Overall study findings and caveats: Within blood and tumor, benign nodules reportedly had significantly lower TCR beta diversity than malignant thyroid tumors did.

The germline V gene encodes CDR1 SGHTA and CDR2 FQGNSA. There are 15 residues in the CDR3. Deletions cut 4 bases from V and 1 base from J, with 12 bases between. Nobody among the patients had been given any treatment before thyroid surgery. TCRdb re-processed the PCR reads through MiXCR. The sample shows around 30,000 clones, more than 15% of them seen only once. This clone was counted ten times or more. Its antigen remains unknown. The sequence came from a female donor with papillary thyroid cancer or a benign thyroid nodule (not recorded which). Some clones in this sample may be carry-over from other donors' samples. This chain joins TRBV7-2 and TRBJ2-3, with a possible D match to TRBD2 (6 bases). Sample: blood. The CDR3 sequence: CASSSLASRTDTQYF. DNA of the CDR3: TGTGCCAGCAGCTCCCTAGCGTCCCGCACAGATACGCAGTATTTT. Full variable domain (missing parts from reference TRBV7-2 and TRBJ2-3): GAGVSQSPSNKVTEKGKDVELRCDPISGHTALYWYRQSLGQGLEFLIYFQGNSAPDKSGLPSDRFSAERTGGSVSTLTIQRTQQEDSAVYLCASSSLASRTDTQYFGPGTRLTVL.